The source of this T cell receptor (beta chain) is a study of shared clonotypes between healthy human individuals. Germline V CDR1 and CDR2: GTSNPN, SVGIG (reference sequence). There are 15 residues in the CDR3. V shed 4 bases and J shed 2 bases, with 15 bases lying between them. TCRdb's table, derived via immunoSEQ multiplex PCR, lists solely in-frame clones and lacks some. The sample consists of approximately 2.4 million clones, around 95% of them appearing once. Donors, healthy HIV-negative adults, lacked recent acute infections or vaccinations. A CD45RA+ naive subset and a CD45RA-negative memory subset were split from CD4+ cells. Broader study findings: Investigators expected sequencing depth to affect clonotype sharing among donors. Estimated richness was generally greater in naive than memory subsets.

Notes on this clone: Its matching antigen is unknown.

Sequenced material: naive CD4+ T cells sorted from blood. This sample's subset: CD45RA+ positively selected. This TCR was sampled from a man younger than 35 in good health. The V gene is TRBV30, the J gene TRBJ2-1; D is undetermined. The CDR3, as DNA: TGTGCCTGGACCCCCGACTCCTATCCCTACAATGAGCAGTTCTTC. It translates to CAWTPDSYPYNEQFF.